This T cell receptor beta chain comes out of a study of cytomegalovirus exposure and HLA in healthy donors. As to this clone: Its antigen is still unknown. One junction end does not reproduce the germline sequence, and a read error may be involved.

Notes on the study in general: There were several of the most significant clusters that appeared linked to common viral pathogens in a later analysis. Across donors, most TCRs were seen rarely, yet some public ones were widespread.

It was healthy bone marrow donors who served as donors. Germline CDR1 and CDR2: SGHVS and FQNEAQ. This CDR3 region has 13 residues. 13 Jbeta primers and 60 Vbeta primers were used for the PCR. Authors' data handling: An analysis that came later counted some 85 million unique TCR beta chains, about 10 million shared. The method was immunoSEQ multiplex PCR; TCRdb's version includes in-frame clones alone and lacks a portion of them. The DNA was the basis for D and trimming; V, J and clone size are from that table. The table lists more than 95,000 clones, more than 80% of them singletons. Sequences were obtained from PBMCs. The rearrangement uses TRBV7-8 and TRBJ2-2; D might be TRBD2 (5 bases). The source of this sequence is a man younger than 35 in good health and CMV-seronegative. CDR3 region: CASSSGNSGELFF. In DNA form, the CDR3 reads TGTGCCAGCAGCTCCGGGAACTCCGGGGAGCTGTTTTTT.